This T cell receptor beta chain was captured in a study (dated by TCRdb to the mid-2010s). A note on the overall study: Whether tumor-infiltrating Tregs in breast cancer are recruited from blood Tregs or converted in situ from other CD4+ T cell subsets was tested.

Full-length TCR variable regions were amplified by 5' RACE PCR with constant-region reverse primers, and semi-nested PCR with Nested Universal Primer A was subsequently performed. Using the ReliaPrep RNA Cell Miniprep System, total RNA was extracted, and the SMARTer RACE 5'/3' Kit was then used to reverse transcribe the RNA into 5'RACE-ready cDNA. An Illumina MiSeq was used to sequence the full-length TCR alpha and beta libraries, which had been barcoded with multiplex adaptors. Per the authors' processing: For each of nine subset-tissue groups, sequencing data from the five patients were pooled, and the groups were then compared using unsupervised clustering of TCR gene usage. The Morisita-Horn index was used to calculate repertoire similarity, with shared sequences weighted by how much each contributed to each repertoire. TCRdb itself trimmed the public reads at Q25 with fastp, ran MiXCR and retained productive beta chains. Under each unique CDR3 protein, matching rows form one entry showing the most common genes and DNA. TCRdb, not the original authors, processed these V and J calls. The sample profile shows roughly 58,000 distinct CDR3 sequences; around 21% of them were found once. Of the sample, 2.5% to 3.5% is held by the ten largest clones.

CD4+CD25+CD127-/low cells were isolated as Tregs. Tregs, naive and memory CD4+ T cells from tumor, blood and ipsilateral draining lymph nodes of five breast cancer patients underwent full-length TCR alpha and beta sequencing. Tumor tissue and lymph nodes obtained from ipsilateral axillary dissection were perfused with PBS, minced and then digested with collagenase I and hyaluronidase. FACS confirmed that the sorted cell populations were more than 90% pure. What the study reported, not specific to this receptor: The TCR gene usage of tumor memory CD4+ T cells clustered together with blood and lymph node memory CD4+ cells and with lymph node naive CD4+ cells. The greatest overlap of tumor-infiltrating Treg TCR alpha and beta sequences was with tumor naive CD4+ T cells, followed next by blood naive CD4+ T cells. Rather than covering whole repertoires, validation in the larger cohort was restricted to a single TCR beta V-J rearrangement.

In its sample, this clonotype was seen many times. Its target antigen remains unknown. Base qualities are not provided; no much larger clone lies one nucleotide away. The specimen sequenced was tumor-infiltrating Tregs sorted from the breast tumor. The TCR sequence derives from a female donor with breast cancer.

The CDR3 region reads CSAGAGTGNSPLHF. At the DNA level, the sequence is TGCAGTGCTGGGGCCGGGACAGGGAATTCACCCCTCCACTTT. Recombination linked TRBV20-1 to TRBJ1-6, with 9 bases aligning to TRBD1. The CDR3, cysteine through phenylalanine, is 14 amino acids long. Only the CDR3 region is kept as DNA, spanning 42 bases read in frame from base 1. The germline V gene (reference sequence) sets CDR1 to DFQATT and CDR2 to SNEGSKA. Trimming removed 5 bases from V and 7 bases from J; the gene matches leave 6 bases unexplained.